This T cell receptor (beta chain) was captured in a study of cytomegalovirus exposure and HLA in healthy donors. General study findings and limits: In a later analysis, TCR beta V- and J-gene trimming showed a link to a missense DCLRE1C variant. Cytomegalovirus-associated status was assigned to roughly 160 TCR beta chains.

It was with 60 Vbeta and 13 Jbeta primers that the PCR ran. Clones were sequenced by immunoSEQ multiplex PCR, and TCRdb holds only the in-frame ones, with some missing. The sample records around 100,000 clones, 73% being singletons. Germline values: CDR1 LGHNT, CDR2 FRNRAP. The junction had 26 bases not matched to a gene; V was cut back by 8 bases and J by 13 bases. The CDR3 is 18 amino acids. Worth noting for this clone: The antigen is undetermined.

This clonotype originated in a man aged 40-49 years in good health and CMV-seronegative. The genes are TRBV12-5 and TRBJ2-5, with 12 bases lining up with TRBD1. The source material was PBMCs. This CDR3 is CASSPGTGGTVRGREAYF. CDR3 in DNA: TGTGCTAGTAGCCCCGGGACAGGGGGCACGGTGAGGGGAAGAGAAGCGTACTTC.